These 32 T cell receptor beta chains originate from one sample sequenced in a study of OX40 agonist ivuxolimab in advanced cancers. The method was the immunoSEQ multiplex PCR assay. TCRdb obtained this table from immuneACCESS and retained in-frame rearrangements with V and J assigned. These tables miss some clones; where compared with another copy, unresolved V genes account for less than half of the shortfall, and the remainder is unexplained. This sample holds about 23,000 clones; around 84% were observed only once. The ten largest clones capture 14% of the sample. The starting material was CD4+ or CD8+ T cells sorted from blood, obtained in a trial of the OX40 agonist ivuxolimab. These receptors all stem from an adult with an advanced solid tumor such as melanoma, head and neck, liver or kidney cancer.

The rearrangement joins TRBV4-3 to TRBJ2-1; D tentatively reads TRBD1 or TRBD2 (6 bases each). V was shortened by 0 bases and J by 3 bases, with 15 bases between the two germline ends. There are 17 residues in the CDR3. Germline V gene sequence: CDR1 LGHNA, CDR2 YSLEER. The CDR3 DNA sequence: TGCGCCAGCAGCCAAGAGGGGGGCGGATTGAACTACAATGAGCAGTTCTTC. Its protein is CASSQEGGGLNYNEQFF.

This chain joins TRBV9 and TRBJ2-1; no definite D call. Trimming shortened V by 0 bases and J by 4 bases, and 2 bases separated the two germline ends. The CDR3 length is 12 residues. Germline V gives CDR1 SGDLS, CDR2 YYNGEE. The CDR3 nucleotides read TGTGCCAGCAGCGTAGGGTACAATGAGCAGTTCTTC. This sequence encodes CASSVGYNEQFF.

The chain links TRBV27 to TRBJ2-5; possibly TRBD1 for D (7 bases). V lost 5 bases to trimming and J lost 0 bases, with 16 bases between them. The CDR3 covers 16 residues. Germline V gives CDR1 MNHEY, CDR2 SMNVEV (reference sequence). In DNA, the CDR3 is TGTGCCAGCAGTCTCCTCAGGGGGGAGTACCAAGAGACCCAGTACTTC. This codes for CASSLLRGEYQETQYF.

This chain joins TRBV4-3 and TRBJ2-7; D possibly uses TRBD1 or TRBD2 (5 bases each). Germline values: CDR1 LGHNA, CDR2 YSLEER. V was pared by 0 bases and J by 0 bases, with 12 bases between. This CDR3 has 16 amino acids. CDR3 sequence: CASSQDWDPSSYEQYF. The CDR3 DNA follows: TGCGCCAGCAGCCAAGATTGGGACCCGAGCTCCTACGAGCAGTACTTC.

This chain connects TRBV9 to TRBJ1-2; D is possibly TRBD1 (6 bases). Per the germline V gene, CDR1 is SGDLS and CDR2 is YYNGEE. Trimming took 0 bases from V and 1 from J, leaving 16 bases between them. The CDR3 has 17 residues. The CDR3 region is CASSVERQAYVNYGYTF. In DNA, the CDR3 is TGTGCCAGCAGCGTAGAAAGACAGGCATACGTTAACTATGGCTACACCTTC.

This chain links TRBV27 with TRBJ2-5; TRBD2 is a possible D gene (6 bases). In germline, CDR1 is MNHEY, CDR2 SMNVEV (reference sequence). The CDR3 spans 12 residues. V was clipped by 5 bases and J by 4 bases, with 8 bases between them. The CDR3 loop is CASSAGGETQYF. DNA of the CDR3: TGTGCCAGCAGTGCCGGGGGAGAGACCCAGTACTTC.

The rearrangement uses TRBV5-1 and TRBJ1-4, with a weak D call TRBD1 (5 bases). Trimming left V 2 bases short and J 8 bases short, with 19 bases between. The CDR3 spans 16 residues. The germline CDR1 and CDR2 sequences are SGHRS and YFSETQ. DNA of the CDR3: TGCGCCAGCAGCTTCGATCGTGCAGGGATAAGGGAAAAACTGTTTTTT. As protein: CASSFDRAGIREKLFF.

The chain is built from TRBV27 and TRBJ1-2; 8 bases map to TRBD1. The trim removed 3 bases at V and 4 bases at J, leaving 4 bases unmatched. Germline V gives CDR1 MNHEY, CDR2 SMNVEV (reference sequence). The CDR3 loop spans 14 amino acids. The CDR3 sequence is CASSFGQGVYGYTF. CDR3 bases: TGTGCCAGCAGTTTCGGACAGGGAGTCTATGGCTACACCTTC.

The chain uses TRBV9 and TRBJ1-6; 10 bases match TRBD1. The ends lost 3 bases at V and 5 bases at J; junction bases unmatched: 2. The CDR3 covers 15 residues. Per the germline V gene, CDR1 is SGDLS and CDR2 is YYNGEE. CDR3 sequence (DNA): TGTGCCAGCAGCGACGGACAGGGGGATAATTCACCCCTCCACTTT. Its protein is CASSDGQGDNSPLHF.

The chain combines TRBV27 with TRBJ1-2; TRBD1 is a possible D gene (6 bases). CDR3 length equals 19 residues. V dropped 6 bases and J dropped 5 bases, with 31 bases sitting between them. Per the germline V gene, CDR1 is MNHEY and CDR2 is SMNVEV (reference sequence). CDR3 in amino acids: CASSTGPYAGGRRMYGYTF. DNA for the CDR3: TGTGCCAGCAGCACCGGACCCTATGCCGGGGGCAGAAGGATGTATGGCTACACCTTC.

The genes are TRBV11-2 and TRBJ1-2, with D tentatively TRBD1 (5 bases). CDR1 is SGHAT, CDR2 FQNNGV, per germline. With 5 bases removed from V and 14 bases from J, the gap between germline ends came to 15 bases. CDR3 length equals 11 residues. The CDR3 protein is CASSKGPFRTF. The CDR3 DNA reads as TGTGCCAGCAGCAAGGGGCCTTTCCGGACCTTC.

The V and J genes are TRBV19 and TRBJ1-5; D not resolved. Between the trimmed V and J ends, which lost 7 bases and 7 bases, there was a span of 17 bases. The CDR3 has 14 amino acids. CDR1 and CDR2 from the germline V gene are LNHDA and SQIVND (reference sequence). The CDR3 loop reads CASNPPSTPQPQHF. The CDR3 bases are TGTGCCAGTAATCCTCCCAGCACCCCACAGCCCCAGCATTTT.

This rearrangement joins TRBV27 to TRBJ1-6, with no clear D. The CDR3 runs 16 residues. Germline V gene data show CDR1 as MNHEY and CDR2 as SMNVEV (reference sequence). V was shortened by 7 bases and J by 1 base, with 14 bases between the two germline ends. The CDR3 DNA reads as TGTGCCAGCACCGAGGGTGGAGGGTCCTATAATTCACCCCTCCACTTT. Translating gives CASTEGGGSYNSPLHF.

The rearrangement links TRBV10-3 to TRBJ2-7; 10 bases fit TRBD1. This CDR3 has 15 amino acids. J lost 3 bases, V lost 6 bases, and 8 bases had no gene match. Germline V gene sequence: CDR1 ENHRY, CDR2 SYGVKD. Written as DNA, the CDR3 is TGTGCCATCAGGAAAGGGACAGGGGTAAACTACGAGCAGTACTTC. Protein product: CAIRKGTGVNYEQYF.

This chain connects TRBV6-1 to TRBJ1-5, with D tentatively TRBD1 (5 bases). The germline V and J ends were trimmed by 6 bases and 0 bases, with 9 bases remaining between them. CDR1 is MNHNS, CDR2 SASEGT, per germline. This CDR3 region has 14 residues. The CDR3 reads CASRTGGSNQPQHF. The CDR3 DNA follows: TGTGCCAGCAGAACCGGGGGTAGCAATCAGCCCCAGCATTTT.

The chain links TRBV6-1 to TRBJ2-7, with D perhaps TRBD1 (6 bases). From germline, CDR1 is MNHNS and CDR2 SASEGT. The CDR3 contains 13 residues. Between the trimmed V and J ends, which lost 5 bases and 2 bases, there was a span of 10 bases. CDR3 DNA sequence: TGTGCCAGCAGTTCAGGGGATGCCTACGAGCAGTACTTC. It yields the protein CASSSGDAYEQYF.

The V and J genes are TRBV19 and TRBJ1-1, with D unresolved. V lost 6 bases and J 3 bases, leaving 8 bases between the germline ends. The CDR3 extends over 12 amino acids. Germline values: CDR1 LNHDA, CDR2 SQIVND (reference sequence). The CDR3 DNA is TGTGCCAGTAGGGAGGGTGACACTGAAGCTTTCTTT. It encodes CASREGDTEAFF.

The chain joins TRBV6-5 to TRBJ1-1, with a weak D call TRBD1 (5 bases). V was cut by 2 bases and J by 4 bases, with 8 bases left in between. CDR1 and CDR2 from the germline V gene are MNHEY and SVGAGI. The CDR3 has 13 amino acids. The CDR3 loop reads CASSYTGGTEAFF. CDR3 nucleotide sequence: TGTGCCAGCAGTTACACGGGGGGCACTGAAGCTTTCTTT.

The rearrangement uses TRBV25-1 and TRBJ2-5; possible D gene TRBD1, 5 bases. Germline CDR1 reads MGHDK; CDR2 reads SYGVNS. Trimming removed 4 bases at V and 5 bases at J, with 14 bases between. There are 14 residues in the CDR3. This chain's CDR3 is CASSGAGFLETQYF. The CDR3 DNA is TGTGCCAGCAGTGGGGCAGGGTTTCTGGAGACCCAGTACTTC.

The rearrangement links TRBV9 to TRBJ2-5; D is perhaps TRBD2 (5 bases). The CDR3 runs 14 residues. The germline CDR1 and CDR2 sequences are SGDLS and YYNGEE. V was trimmed by 0 bases and J by 5 bases, leaving 11 bases between them. In DNA, the CDR3 is TGTGCCAGCAGCGTAGCGGGGAGCCATGAGACCCAGTACTTC. Translated: CASSVAGSHETQYF.

This clone turned up a few times. CDR3 residues: CAISESRSGIFAEAFF. The CDR3, as DNA: TGTGCCATCAGTGAGTCAAGGTCAGGTATATTCGCTGAAGCTTTCTTT. V usage is TRBV10-3 and J usage is TRBJ1-1, with D uncertain. Trimming stripped 0 bases from V and 6 bases from J, with 17 bases between. This CDR3 is built from 16 residues. Germline V gives CDR1 ENHRY, CDR2 SYGVKD.

This chain links TRBV5-1 with TRBJ2-1; D gene uncertain. The V gene lost 0 bases and the J gene lost 8 bases, with 3 bases spanning the gap. The CDR3 covers 11 residues. Germline CDR1 and CDR2: SGHRS and YFSETQ. CDR3 sequence reads: CASSLGYEQFF. DNA for the CDR3: TGCGCCAGCAGCTTGGGGTATGAGCAGTTCTTC.

This sequence joins TRBV9 and TRBJ1-1; the D is unclear. CDR3 length: 19 residues. Germline CDR1 is SGDLS and CDR2 is YYNGEE. Trimming removed 4 bases at V and 1 base at J, with 26 bases between. CDR3 residues: CASSRTESVKYNRNTEAFF. For the CDR3, the DNA is TGTGCCAGCAGCAGAACCGAATCTGTGAAATACAACAGGAACACTGAAGCTTTCTTT.

This rearrangement joins TRBV14 to TRBJ1-2, with 11 bases identical to TRBD1. Trimming cost V 2 bases and J 1 base; bases outside gene matches: 6. Germline CDR1 is SGHDN and CDR2 is FVKESK. There are 17 residues in the CDR3. CDR3 sequence reads: CASSQLDRGRVNYGYTF. DNA of the CDR3: TGTGCCAGCAGCCAACTGGACAGGGGGCGCGTTAACTATGGCTACACCTTC.

This clone was observed a single time. This chain joins TRBV4-3 and TRBJ2-7; D might be TRBD2 (6 bases). Trimming removed 0 bases from V and 4 bases from J, with 13 bases in between. The germline V gene encodes CDR1 LGHNA and CDR2 YSLEER. The CDR3 runs 15 residues. As DNA, the CDR3 is TGCGCCAGCAGCCAAGACGGAGCAGGGAGGTACGAGCAGTACTTC. Amino acids: CASSQDGAGRYEQYF.

The J gene is TRBJ1-1, the V gene TRBV6-6; D is possibly TRBD1 (5 bases). The germline V and J ends were trimmed by 10 bases and 0 bases, with 18 bases remaining between them. Germline CDR1 MNHNY, CDR2 SVGAGI (reference sequence). The CDR3 has 15 amino acids. CDR3: CATVSTGTVNTEAFF. The CDR3, as DNA: TGTGCCACCGTTTCTACCGGGACGGTGAACACTGAAGCTTTCTTT.

The chain is built from TRBV27 and TRBJ2-2; weak D call: TRBD1 (5 bases). The germline V gene encodes CDR1 MNHEY and CDR2 SMNVEV (reference sequence). V lost 4 bases, J lost 6 bases, and 15 bases lay in between. This CDR3 is 15 amino acids long. The CDR3 spells CASSSTAEGAGELFF. In DNA form, the CDR3 reads TGTGCCAGCAGTTCGACGGCAGAAGGGGCCGGGGAGCTGTTTTTT.

V is TRBV4-1 and J is TRBJ2-7; 9 bases are a match to TRBD2. The CDR3 is 15 residues long. CDR1 and CDR2 from the germline V gene are MGHRA and YSYEKL. Trimming cost V 3 bases and J 4 bases; bases outside gene matches: 7. This CDR3 is CASSHQRGVQYEQYF. In DNA, the CDR3 is TGCGCCAGCAGCCACCAGCGGGGGGTACAGTACGAGCAGTACTTC.

Turning to this clone: Relative to the germline gene, one junction end is altered; a read error may explain this. V and J are TRBV7-6 and TRBJ2-5, with TRBD2 matching 12 bases. This CDR3 is built from 14 residues. Germline CDR1 SGHVS, CDR2 FNYEAQ. CDR3 in DNA: TGTGCCAGCAGCCTAGCGGGGGGGCCGGAGACCCAGTACTTC. Protein: CASSLAGGPETQYF.

The chain carries TRBV29-1 and TRBJ2-5; the match to TRBD1 covers 9 bases. Germline CDR1 reads SQVTM; CDR2 reads ANQGSEA. The trim removed 6 bases at V and 2 bases at J, leaving 7 bases unmatched. CDR3 length: 14 residues. The chain's CDR3 is CSVAGQGAQETQYF. CDR3 bases: TGCAGCGTCGCGGGACAGGGAGCTCAAGAGACCCAGTACTTC.

The chain is built from TRBV4-3 and TRBJ1-3, with D unclear. Germline V gene lookup returns CDR1 LGHNA and CDR2 YSLEER. Deletions cut 1 base from V and 1 base from J, with 8 bases between. This CDR3 has 15 residues. The CDR3 DNA follows: TGCGCCAGCAGCCAAGGAGAGTGGTCTGGAAACACCATATATTTT. Protein sequence: CASSQGEWSGNTIYF.

This rearrangement joins TRBV9 to TRBJ2-3; no definite D call. This CDR3 is built from 12 residues. Germline CDR1 SGDLS, CDR2 YYNGEE. Trimming removed 0 bases at V and 5 bases at J, with 4 bases between. DNA of the CDR3: TGTGCCAGCAGCGTAGGAGGAGATACGCAGTATTTT. As protein: CASSVGGDTQYF.